Listed here are 25 T cell receptor beta chains from one sample, sequenced in a study of T cells after yellow fever vaccination. TCRdb reanalysed the 5' RACE reads using MiXCR and keeps one entry per CDR3 protein. This table holds approximately 160,000 distinct CDR3 sequences, around 9% found once. The sample consisted of CD8+ T cells sorted from PBMCs, taken 45 days after the yellow fever booster vaccination. The receptors stem from a young man who received the YFV17D yellow fever vaccine.

The chain carries TRBV5-1 and TRBJ1-2; 10 bases match TRBD1. This CDR3 contains 15 residues. The J segment lost 5 bases and the V segment lost 3 bases, leaving 7 bases of the junction unmatched. Germline V gene data show CDR1 as SGHRS and CDR2 as YFSETQ. CDR3 residues: CASSSPGQGRYGYTF. The CDR3 DNA reads as TGCGCCAGCAGCTCTCCGGGACAGGGGCGGTATGGCTACACCTTC.

This chain connects TRBV4-1 to TRBJ2-2; 12 positions match TRBD2. The germline V gene has CDR1 MGHRA and CDR2 YSYEKL. Trimming cost V 0 bases and J 5 bases; bases outside gene matches: 4. The CDR3 is 17 amino acids. CDR3: CASSQDLAGGRTGELFF. CDR3 nucleotides: TGCGCCAGCAGCCAAGACCTAGCGGGGGGGCGAACCGGGGAGCTGTTTTTT.

Ten or more counts support this clonotype. The chain is built from TRBV7-3 and TRBJ2-3; D gene uncertain. Germline-derived CDR1 and CDR2 are SGHTA and FQGTGA. The V and J ends lost 4 bases and 1 base respectively, with 9 bases between them. CDR3 length: 14 residues. The CDR3 loop is CASSSDAGTDTQYF. The DNA of the CDR3 is TGTGCCAGCAGCTCGGATGCTGGCACAGATACGCAGTATTTT.

This clonotype has only a few counts. The chain employs TRBV7-9 and TRBJ2-5; perhaps TRBD2 as D (6 bases). CDR3 length: 16 residues. The V end was cut by 1 base, the J end by 7 bases, with 19 bases between. The V gene's germline CDR1 is SEHNR and CDR2 FQNEAQ (reference sequence). CDR3 sequence: CASSLVSAGPTGTQYF. CDR3 DNA: TGTGCCAGCAGCTTAGTCTCGGCGGGACCCACAGGGACCCAGTACTTC. Supplemented by reference TRBV7-9 and TRBJ2-5, the full variable domain reads DTGVSQNPRHKITKRGQNVTFRCDPISEHNRLYWYRQTLGQGPEFLTYFQNEAQLEKSRLLSDRFSAERPKGSFSTLEIQRTEQGDSAMYLCASSLVSAGPTGTQYFGPGTRLLVL.

The V and J genes are TRBV7-9 and TRBJ2-3; D is perhaps TRBD2 (6 bases). Germline assignment: CDR1 SEHNR and CDR2 FQNEAQ (reference sequence). The CDR3 contains 14 residues. Trimming took off 5 bases at V and 6 bases at J, with 15 bases between the two ends. The CDR3 DNA is TGTGCCAGCAGCACCACCGGGAGATCCGATACGCAGTATTTT. This translates into CASSTTGRSDTQYF.

V usage is TRBV11-2 and J usage is TRBJ2-2; D is undetermined. The germline CDR1 and CDR2 sequences are SGHAT and FQNNGV. The CDR3 totals 15 residues. Between the trimmed V and J ends, which lost 2 bases and 4 bases, there was a span of 11 bases. The CDR3 loop reads CASSLSARSTGELFF. CDR3 bases: TGTGCCAGCAGCTTATCAGCCCGAAGCACCGGGGAGCTGTTTTTT.

The J gene is TRBJ2-3, the V gene TRBV7-9; D possibly uses TRBD1 or TRBD2 (5 bases each). The germline V gene has CDR1 SEHNR and CDR2 FQNEAQ (reference sequence). The V end was cut by 5 bases, the J end by 4 bases, with 16 bases between. The CDR3 contains 15 residues. CDR3 in amino acids: CASSQTLDSPDTQYF. Here the CDR3 DNA reads TGTGCCAGCAGCCAAACACTAGACAGTCCAGATACGCAGTATTTT.

Here the CDR3 DNA reads TGCGCCAGCAGCCAAGGTTCGACAGGGAATCAGCCCCAGCATTTT. Translated, it gives CASSQGSTGNQPQHF. The chain has TRBV4-1 and TRBJ1-5, with TRBD1 matching 7 bases. Germline CDR1 and CDR2: MGHRA and YSYEKL. V was clipped by 1 base and J by 4 bases; unmatched bases: 4. This CDR3 contains 15 residues.

The chain has TRBV30 and TRBJ1-1; the D gene is possibly TRBD1 (5 bases). Germline V gives CDR1 GTSNPN, CDR2 SVGIG (reference sequence). Deletions cut 5 bases from V and 8 bases from J, with 12 bases between. CDR3 size: 11 residues. The CDR3 nucleotides are TGTGCCTGGTCGCTGGGGCTGGAAGCTTTCTTT. Translation gives CAWSLGLEAFF.

The chain joins TRBV12-3 or TRBV12-4 to TRBJ2-5; no reliable D call. The CDR3 runs to 12 residues. V was pared by 6 bases and J by 1 base, with 6 bases between. This chain's CDR3 is CASRLGQETQYF. The CDR3 DNA reads TGTGCCAGCAGGCTAGGCCAAGAGACCCAGTACTTC.

This clonotype was observed a handful of times. The chain joins TRBV6-2 or TRBV6-3 to TRBJ1-6, with D perhaps TRBD1 (5 bases). CDR1 MNHEY and CDR2 SVGEGT come from the germline V gene. The CDR3 spans 14 residues. V was pared by 2 bases and J by 9 bases, with 11 bases between. DNA for the CDR3: TGTGCCAGCAGTTACGGCAGGGAGGTTTCACCCCTCCACTTT. It codes for CASSYGREVSPLHF.

This chain connects TRBV4-1 to TRBJ2-7, with 10 bases aligning to TRBD1. There are 17 residues in the CDR3. In germline, CDR1 is MGHRA, CDR2 YSYEKL. Unmatched junction bases numbered 7, after V lost 0 bases and J lost 2 bases. This CDR3 is CASSQDLRGTGAYEQYF. CDR3 DNA sequence: TGCGCCAGCAGCCAAGATCTTAGAGGGACAGGGGCCTACGAGCAGTACTTC.

A few counts support this clonotype. This chain links TRBV12-5 with TRBJ2-3, with 7 bases identical to TRBD2. Germline values: CDR1 LGHNT, CDR2 FRNRAP. With 1 base clipped from V and 4 bases from J, the junction kept 2 bases outside the gene matches. The CDR3 is 14 amino acids. CDR3 protein: CASGLGLAADTQYF. As DNA, the CDR3 is TGTGCTAGTGGTTTGGGCCTAGCGGCAGATACGCAGTATTTT. Variable domain in full (rest from reference TRBV12-5 and TRBJ2-3): DARVTQTPRHKVTEMGQEVTMRCQPILGHNTVFWYRQTMMQGLELLAYFRNRAPLDDSGMPKDRFSAEMPDATLATLKIQPSEPRDSAVYFCASGLGLAADTQYFGPGTRLTVL.

The chain combines TRBV7-9 with TRBJ1-5, with TRBD1 identical over 7 bases. J was trimmed by 7 bases and V by 5 bases; bases with no gene match: 5. Germline V gene data show CDR1 as SEHNR and CDR2 as FQNEAQ (reference sequence). CDR3 length equals 13 residues. The CDR3 nucleotides are TGTGCCAGCAGCCGAAGACAGGGACAGCCCCAGCATTTT. Amino acid sequence: CASSRRQGQPQHF.

V gene TRBV2 combines with J gene TRBJ2-1; TRBD2 matches at 9 bases. CDR3 length equals 15 residues. V lost 4 bases to trimming and J lost 3 bases; unmatched junction nucleotides: 4. Germline CDR1 reads SNHLY; CDR2 reads FYNNEI. CDR3 nucleotides: TGTGCCAGCAGTGGCCTAGCGGGGCTCTACAATGAGCAGTTCTTC. This translates into CASSGLAGLYNEQFF.

This chain links TRBV19 with TRBJ2-3; D gene uncertain. The V gene lost 1 base and the J gene lost 5 bases, with 13 bases spanning the gap. CDR1 is LNHDA and CDR2 is SQIVND in the germline V gene (reference sequence). The CDR3 is 15 residues long. CDR3 in amino acids: CASSIGWLERDTQYF. For the CDR3, the DNA is TGTGCCAGTAGTATAGGGTGGCTAGAAAGAGATACGCAGTATTTT.

This chain links TRBV11-2 with TRBJ2-1; 8 bases agree with TRBD2. Losses at the gene ends were 4 bases for V and 3 bases for J; bases not matched to a gene: 8. The CDR3 covers 16 residues. Germline V gene data show CDR1 as SGHAT and CDR2 as FQNNGV. The CDR3 here is CASSSLRGAIYNEQFF. CDR3 nucleotide sequence: TGTGCCAGCAGCTCCTTGCGGGGGGCGATCTACAATGAGCAGTTCTTC.

This clonotype was observed a handful of times. This chain joins TRBV20-1 and TRBJ2-7, with D possibly being TRBD1 (6 bases). Germline assignment: CDR1 DFQATT and CDR2 SNEGSKA (reference sequence). The CDR3 runs to 14 residues. V lost 5 bases and J 0 bases, leaving 14 bases between the germline ends. CDR3 in amino acids: CSALGTTHSYEQYV. The CDR3 DNA follows: TGCAGTGCTCTTGGGACAACCCACTCCTACGAGCAGTACGTC.

The table lists this clonotype with a few counts. The chain employs TRBV5-1 and TRBJ1-2, with a possible D match to TRBD1 (6 bases). Trimming removed 3 bases at V and 0 bases at J, with 15 bases between. CDR3 size: 16 residues. The germline CDR1 and CDR2 sequences are SGHRS and YFSETQ. The CDR3 protein is CASSWTPDRTNYGYTF. In nucleotides, the CDR3 is TGCGCCAGCAGCTGGACACCGGACAGAACTAACTATGGCTACACCTTC.

In its sample, this clonotype was seen a few times. This sequence joins TRBV29-1 and TRBJ2-1, with 10 nucleotides matching TRBD2. Germline lookup yields CDR1 SQVTM and CDR2 ANQGSEA. The CDR3 contains 12 residues. The V segment lost 7 bases and the J segment 7 bases; nucleotides outside the gene matches: 4. The CDR3: CSALAGNNEQFF. The CDR3 DNA follows: TGCAGCGCACTAGCGGGGAATAATGAGCAGTTCTTC.

This rearrangement joins TRBV7-9 to TRBJ2-1; maybe TRBD1 (5 bases). Trimming stripped 3 bases from V and 8 bases from J, with 17 bases between. Germline V CDR1 and CDR2: SEHNR, FQNEAQ (reference sequence). The CDR3 runs 15 residues. The CDR3 DNA reads as TGTGCCAGCAGCTTTGACCCAGGGTTGGAAGATGAGCAGTTCTTC. It translates to CASSFDPGLEDEQFF. Using reference TRBV7-9 and TRBJ2-1 for the parts outside the CDR3, the full variable domain is DTGVSQNPRHKITKRGQNVTFRCDPISEHNRLYWYRQTLGQGPEFLTYFQNEAQLEKSRLLSDRFSAERPKGSFSTLEIQRTEQGDSAMYLCASSFDPGLEDEQFFGPGTRLTVL.

The gene calls are TRBV6-2 or TRBV6-3 and TRBJ2-1; 7 bases align to TRBD1. V trimming: 6 bases; J trimming: 11 bases; junction bases outside the gene matches: 7. CDR1 is MNHEY, CDR2 SVGEGT, per germline. CDR3 length: 12 amino acids. In DNA form, the CDR3 reads TGTGCCAGCAGACGGGACAGTCCTCAGCAGTTCTTC. Protein product: CASRRDSPQQFF.

The sample holds a few counts of this clonotype. The V gene is TRBV7-9, the J gene TRBJ2-1; D call uncertain. This CDR3 contains 15 residues. The V and J ends lost 5 bases and 6 bases respectively, with 17 bases between them. CDR1 SEHNR and CDR2 FQNEAQ come from the germline V gene (reference sequence). In nucleotides, the CDR3 is TGTGCCAGCAGCCTGACTGTGCGGCGGATCAATGAGCAGTTCTTC. It is translated as CASSLTVRRINEQFF.

This clonotype was observed a few times. The gene calls are TRBV6-5 and TRBJ2-6; D is unclear. V was shortened by 5 bases and J by 0 bases, with 2 bases between the two germline ends. The CDR3 loop spans 13 amino acids. Germline CDR1 is MNHEY and CDR2 is SVGAGI. This chain's CDR3 is CASSSSGANVLTF. DNA for the CDR3: TGTGCCAGCAGTAGCTCTGGGGCCAACGTCCTGACTTTC.

The rearrangement joins TRBV27 to TRBJ2-3; D gene ambiguous. CDR1 is MNHEY, CDR2 SMNVEV, per germline (reference sequence). Trimming removed 0 bases from V and 0 bases from J, with 13 bases in between. CDR3 length: 17 residues. This CDR3 reads CASSLSLWASSTDTQYF. In DNA form, the CDR3 reads TGTGCCAGCAGTTTATCCCTCTGGGCATCTAGCACAGATACGCAGTATTTT.